This is a list of T cell receptor beta chains from one sample in a study of regulatory T cells in long-lasting Graves disease. TCRdb fed the multiplex PCR reads into MiXCR, producing one record per CDR3 protein. The sample lists 300,000 to 500,000 distinct CDR3 sequences; roughly 20% were seen once. The sample was peripheral blood mononuclear cells (PBMCs), taken when the disease was refractory, from a patient treated with antithyroid drugs. The receptors shown here come from a female donor with Graves disease. Both conserved end residues are part of each CDR3. Each record gives: V gene, J gene, clone size, D gene, CDR3 DNA, CDR3 protein. A D gene is named only where the DNA matches it firmly. Only part of the rows carry a size: once, few, many, or a class if the clone is expanded.

V: TRBV7-2; J: TRBJ2-4; size: -; D: TRBD2; DNA: TGTGCCAGCAGCTGGCGCGGGGGACTAGCGGGAGAATCGTCTAAAAACATTCAGTACTTC; CDR3: CASSWRGGLAGESSKNIQYF
V: TRBV7-8; J: TRBJ2-4; size: many; D: TRBD1; DNA: TGTGCCAGCAGCTTAGGGGGGACAGTACAAAACATTCAGTACTTC; CDR3: CASSLGGTVQNIQYF
V: TRBV7-2; J: TRBJ2-6; size: -; D: -; DNA: TGCGCCAGCAGCCAAACCTTTGGGGCCAACGTCCTGACTTTC; CDR3: CASSQTFGANVLTF
V: TRBV27; J: TRBJ1-4; size: -; D: -; DNA: TGTGCCAGCAGTACCCGTCCTAATGAAAAACTGTGTTTT; CDR3: CASSTRPNEKLCF
V: TRBV6-1; J: TRBJ1-2; size: many; D: TRBD1; DNA: TGTGCCAGCAGGCGGGACAGCTATGGCTACACCTTC; CDR3: CASRRDSYGYTF
V: TRBV11-1; J: TRBJ2-4; size: few; D: TRBD1; DNA: TGTGCCAGCAGCGCATCCACAGGGGACCAGAACTTC; CDR3: CASSASTGDQNF
V: TRBV12-3/TRBV12-4; J: TRBJ1-2; size: many; D: -; DNA: TGTGCCAGCAGTGCCTCTCAGAACTATGGCTACACCTTC; CDR3: CASSASQNYGYTF
V: TRBV7-2; J: TRBJ2-3; size: -; D: -; DNA: TGTGCCAGCAGCTTCTCGCGGGAATTCACAGATACGCAGTATTTT; CDR3: CASSFSREFTDTQYF
V: TRBV29-1; J: TRBJ2-3; size: once; D: -; DNA: TGCAGCGTTGGGAGCACAGATACGCAGTATTTT; CDR3: CSVGSTDTQYF
V: TRBV6-1; J: TRBJ1-2; size: -; D: -; DNA: TGTGCCAGCAGGGTAGAGACCGGCGGCTTCTATGGCTACACCTTC; CDR3: CASRVETGGFYGYTF
V: TRBV29-1; J: TRBJ1-1; size: many; D: -; DNA: TGCAGCGTTGTGACGGGGGCAACTGAAGCTTTCTTT; CDR3: CSVVTGATEAFF
V: TRBV16; J: TRBJ1-1; size: many; D: TRBD1; DNA: TGTGCCAGCAGCCAATTGGGACAGGGGGCAGGAGCTTTCTTT; CDR3: CASSQLGQGAGAFF
V: TRBV18; J: TRBJ2-7; size: many; D: -; DNA: TGTGCCAGCTCACCATCGTGGGGAAACTACGAGCAGTACTTC; CDR3: CASSPSWGNYEQYF
V: TRBV5-8; J: TRBJ2-7; size: few; D: -; DNA: TGTGCCAGCAGCAGCCGACTAGCCTACGAGCAGTACTTC; CDR3: CASSSRLAYEQYF
V: TRBV4-3; J: TRBJ2-7; size: -; D: TRBD1; DNA: TGCGCCAGCAGAGTTTCGGACAGGGGGGATTACGAGCAGTACTTC; CDR3: CASRVSDRGDYEQYF
V: TRBV24-1; J: TRBJ2-4; size: many; D: -; DNA: TGTGCCACCATGGCCGGAGAGTCCAAAAACATTCAGTACTTC; CDR3: CATMAGESKNIQYF
V: TRBV29-1; J: TRBJ2-7; size: -; D: TRBD2; DNA: TGCAGCGCCCGGGAGGACGTCGCATCGCAAAAGCAGTACTTC; CDR3: CSAREDVASQKQYF
V: TRBV12-5; J: TRBJ2-1; size: -; D: -; DNA: TGTGCTAGTGGTTTGGCATCTAGTGGGCCCCACAATGAGCAGTTCTTC; CDR3: CASGLASSGPHNEQFF
V: TRBV25-1; J: TRBJ1-1; size: -; D: -; DNA: TGTGCCAGCATTAACACGGCTAACACTGAAGCTTTCTTT; CDR3: CASINTANTEAFF
V: TRBV7-2; J: TRBJ2-7; size: many; D: TRBD2; DNA: TGTGCCAGCAGCTTAGGACTAGCGGCGAGCCCCTACGAGCAGTACTTC; CDR3: CASSLGLAASPYEQYF
V: TRBV20-1; J: TRBJ2-7; size: few; D: -; DNA: TGCAGTGCTAGAGAGTACTCGACCCCCTACGAGCAGTACTTC; CDR3: CSAREYSTPYEQYF
V: TRBV4-1; J: TRBJ2-2; size: -; D: -; DNA: TGCGCCAGCAGCCACCAGGGAAGCGGGGAGCTGTTTTTT; CDR3: CASSHQGSGELFF
V: TRBV7-2; J: TRBJ2-7; size: -; D: TRBD1; DNA: TGTGCCAGCAGCCAGTTAGGACAGGGTTACGAGCAGTACTTC; CDR3: CASSQLGQGYEQYF
V: TRBV19; J: TRBJ2-7; size: -; D: -; DNA: TGTGCCAGTAGCCAGACTAGTATCGGCTACGAGCAGTACTTC; CDR3: CASSQTSIGYEQYF
V: TRBV2; J: TRBJ1-6; size: -; D: TRBD1; DNA: TGTGCCAGCAGGTTCTCGGGGACAGTTAATTCACCCCTCCACTTT; CDR3: CASRFSGTVNSPLHF
V: TRBV6-1; J: TRBJ1-5; size: few; D: TRBD1; DNA: TGTGCCAGCAGTGAAGCACCACCACAGGGGCGCAATCAGCCCCAGCATTTT; CDR3: CASSEAPPQGRNQPQHF
V: TRBV7-2; J: TRBJ2-3; size: -; D: TRBD2; DNA: TGTGCCAGCAGCAGAGCGGGACCCACAGATACGCAGTATTTT; CDR3: CASSRAGPTDTQYF
V: TRBV28; J: TRBJ2-7; size: many; D: -; DNA: TGTGCCAGCAGGGGACAAGGGGGTTCCTACGAGCAGTACTTC; CDR3: CASRGQGGSYEQYF
V: TRBV15; J: TRBJ1-5; size: -; D: TRBD1; DNA: TGTGCCACCAGTGCGCCGGGAACAGGGGGCGCGGGTCAGCCCCAGCATTTT; CDR3: CATSAPGTGGAGQPQHF
V: TRBV7-2; J: TRBJ1-1; size: few; D: -; DNA: TGTGCCAGCAGCCCAGGGCTGGGACCTACTCGCACGGCTGAAGCTTTCTTT; CDR3: CASSPGLGPTRTAEAFF
V: TRBV30; J: TRBJ2-7; size: -; D: TRBD1; DNA: TGTGCCTGGGACAGGGTGGTCGGCGAGCAGTACTTC; CDR3: CAWDRVVGEQYF
V: TRBV20-1; J: TRBJ2-7; size: once; D: -; DNA: TGCAGTGCTAGAGATTCAGGACCATCTAAGTCCTACGAGCAGTACTTC; CDR3: CSARDSGPSKSYEQYF
V: TRBV6-1; J: TRBJ1-3; size: many; D: -; DNA: TGTGCCAGCACCCCTGGGTGGGTAGTACCGAGGTCCTTCAACACCATATATTTT; CDR3: CASTPGWVVPRSFNTIYF